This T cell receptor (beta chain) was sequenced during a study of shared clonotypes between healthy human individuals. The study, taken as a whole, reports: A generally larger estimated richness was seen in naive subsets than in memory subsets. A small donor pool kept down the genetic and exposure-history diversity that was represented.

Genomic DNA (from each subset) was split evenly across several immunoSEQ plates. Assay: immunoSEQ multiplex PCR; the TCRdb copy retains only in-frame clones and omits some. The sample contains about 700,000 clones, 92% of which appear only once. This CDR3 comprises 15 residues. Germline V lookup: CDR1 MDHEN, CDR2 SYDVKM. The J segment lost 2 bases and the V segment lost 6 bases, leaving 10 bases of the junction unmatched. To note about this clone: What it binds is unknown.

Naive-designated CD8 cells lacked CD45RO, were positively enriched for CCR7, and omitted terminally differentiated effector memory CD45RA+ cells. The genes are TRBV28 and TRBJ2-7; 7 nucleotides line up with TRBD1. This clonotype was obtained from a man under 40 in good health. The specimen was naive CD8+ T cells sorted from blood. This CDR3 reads CASSRNWDSTYEQYF. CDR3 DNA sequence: TGTGCCAGCAGCCGCAACTGGGACAGCACCTACGAGCAGTACTTC.